This T cell receptor beta chain was captured by sequencing in a study of T cell repertoires in cytomegalovirus infection (dated by TCRdb to about 2019). Study-level background: Peptide stimulations targeted recently identified HLA-C-restricted CMV epitopes, whose presentation resists viral immunomodulation, together with well-studied HLA-B-restricted epitopes. Donor HLA type was relevant to the analysis, because carriage of CMV infection together with the matching HLA type was indicated by public TCR beta signatures.

What the study reported, not specific to this receptor: In both this cohort and an independent cohort of more than 350 donors, the cumulative frequency of public TCR beta family members distinguished carriers of CMV infection plus the relevant HLA type. In the ex vivo response, HLA-C-restricted CMV-specific TCR beta clonotypes were dominant, and in two of eight donors the single most frequent clonotype came from this HLA-C-restricted group.

Trimming accounts for 2 bases at V and 4 bases at J, while the number of junction bases matched to no gene is 8. Including cysteine and phenylalanine, the CDR3 has 16 amino acids. CDR3 DNA is the only sequence kept; it has 48 bases, read in frame from the first base. Taken from the germline V gene, the CDR1 and CDR2 loops are KGHSH and LQKENI. The reads were generated on an Illumina HiSeq 1500. Starting from the raw public reads, TCRdb applied fastp trimming at Q25, assembled clones with MiXCR and retained in-frame beta chains. Under each unique CDR3 protein, matching rows form one entry showing the most common genes and DNA. The sample contains some 940,000 distinct CDR3 sequences, roughly a third of them found a single time. The top ten clonotypes cover 13% of the sample. On this clonotype: Its antigen is currently not known. One base away there is no much larger clone; base qualities are not given.

According to the study, the label for this sample's treatment or condition signals: in vitro stimulation with specific CMV peptide epitopes to enrich CMV-specific T cells. Sequences were derived from cultured CD8+ T cells from PBMCs, sampled from culture after CMV antigen stimulation. The TCR comes from a human donor in good health (CMV status not recorded). Some clones in this sample may be carry-over from other donors' samples. Here the chain combines TRBV18 and TRBJ1-5, with 7 bases in between that match TRBD1. In nucleotide form, the sequence is TGTGCCAGCTCACCATCAAGGACAGGCGGTAATCAGCCCCAGCATTTT. The resulting protein is CASSPSRTGGNQPQHF.